This TCR beta chain comes out of a study of blood T cell repertoires in COVID-19. In the study overall: Acute and convalescent COVID-19 specimens originated in the United States, Italy and Spain.

Original handling: How many nucleated cells were present was estimated from reference gene primer amplification. Data came from immunoSEQ multiplex PCR; TCRdb stores just in-frame clones and leaves some out. V and J calls and clone size are given by that table; D and trimming were obtained from the DNA. The sample lists about 150,000 clones, 80% to 90% occurring once. The sample was peripheral blood. The sequence was collected from a woman in her 70s with acute or convalescent COVID-19.

This chain's CDR3 is CASRGQGNQPQHF. The CDR3 nucleotides are TGTGCCAGTAGGGGACAGGGCAATCAGCCCCAGCATTTT. The rearrangement links TRBV19 to TRBJ1-5; 8 bases fit TRBD1. The germline gives CDR1 LNHDA, CDR2 SQIVND (reference sequence). The length of the CDR3 is 13 residues. V shed 6 bases and J 2 bases; nucleotides not matched to a gene: 0.